The 8 T cell receptor beta chains below all came from one sample that was sequenced in a study of shared clonotypes between healthy human individuals (dated by TCRdb to 2019 to 2021). Libraries were prepared through the immunoSEQ multiplex PCR assay. TCRdb mirrors the immuneACCESS table, restricted to in-frame sequences. Some clones are absent from its copies; in checked studies, under half trace to an unresolved V gene, and the reason for the others is unknown. The sample yields some 900,000 clones; 76% were counted once. The ten largest account for approximately 1.5% of the sample. Sequences were obtained from memory CD4+ T cells sorted from blood. The cell subset or site label here, explained by the study, means: CD45RA-negative fraction. Every receptor here comes from a young man in good health.

The chain couples TRBV4-3 to TRBJ1-4; D is undetermined. CDR3 size: 17 residues. Germline loops: CDR1 LGHNA, CDR2 YSLEER. V was cut by 0 bases and J by 0 bases, with 11 bases left in between. CDR3 DNA: TGCGCCAGCAGCCAAGATAGCCAGTTTGCAACTAATGAAAAACTGTTTTTT. Translated: CASSQDSQFATNEKLFF.

This sequence joins TRBV4-1 and TRBJ1-2; 9 bases match TRBD1. Germline V gene data show CDR1 as MGHRA and CDR2 as YSYEKL. This CDR3 contains 16 residues. V was clipped by 6 bases and J by 5 bases; unmatched bases: 13. In DNA, the CDR3 is TGCGCCAGCAGAAGAGGGGACAGGGATAGGGTTTATGGCTACACCTTC. Its translation: CASRRGDRDRVYGYTF.

The J gene is TRBJ2-1, the V gene TRBV5-1; 13 positions agree with TRBD2. After removal of 3 bases from V and 9 bases from J, the junction contained 21 bases not matched to a gene. Germline V CDR1 and CDR2: SGHRS, YFSETQ. The CDR3 has 20 amino acids. Written as DNA, the CDR3 is TGCGCCAGCAGCTCCGGAGCACTAACTAGACTAGCGGGAGGAAGAGGTGAGCAGTTCTTC. This codes for CASSSGALTRLAGGRGEQFF.

This sequence joins TRBV18 and TRBJ2-2; D is undetermined. The germline CDR1 and CDR2 sequences are KGHSH and LQKENI. V was clipped by 4 bases and J by 4 bases, with 10 bases between them. This CDR3 region has 14 residues. CDR3 amino acids: CASSRSITTGELFF. The CDR3 nucleotides are TGTGCCAGCTCACGTTCGATCACCACCGGGGAGCTGTTTTTT.

The chain is built from TRBV28 and TRBJ1-6; D unclear. CDR3 length: 13 residues. The ends were cut back, 5 bases at V and 9 bases at J, with 11 bases in the middle. Germline loops: CDR1 MDHEN, CDR2 SYDVKM. The CDR3 spells CASSRVRGSPLHF. In DNA, the CDR3 is TGTGCCAGCAGTCGGGTTCGCGGTTCACCCCTCCACTTT.

J is TRBJ1-1 and V is TRBV5-1; TRBD1 aligns across 12 bases. Germline V gene data show CDR1 as SGHRS and CDR2 as YFSETQ. Trimming removed 3 bases from V and 6 bases from J; junction bases left unmatched: 3. This CDR3 region has 14 residues. The CDR3 loop reads CASSSGTGGAEAFF. In DNA, the CDR3 is TGCGCCAGCAGCTCCGGGACAGGGGGCGCTGAAGCTTTCTTT.

This chain uses TRBV9 with TRBJ2-2; TRBD2 matches at 10 bases. The germline V gene has CDR1 SGDLS and CDR2 YYNGEE. CDR3 size: 16 residues. J lost 4 bases, V lost 2 bases, and 5 bases had no gene match. The CDR3 sequence: CASSVEAGGSTGELFF. The CDR3 DNA reads TGTGCCAGCAGCGTCGAAGCGGGAGGGTCCACCGGGGAGCTGTTTTTT.

The genes are TRBV28 and TRBJ2-7, with D possibly TRBD1 on 5 matching bases. Germline V gives CDR1 MDHEN, CDR2 SYDVKM. This CDR3 region has 14 residues. V dropped 5 bases and J dropped 0 bases, with 11 bases sitting between them. The CDR3 sequence: CASSPRQSSYEQYF. As DNA, the CDR3 is TGTGCCAGCAGTCCCCGACAGAGCTCCTACGAGCAGTACTTC.